This T cell receptor beta chain was documented in a study of T cells in Graves' hyperthyroidism and ophthalmopathy. Study-wide background: Peripheral blood sampling occurred at initial diagnosis, before any treatment. Whole-study results and caveats: In validation, the model predicted ophthalmopathy. These predictions came a median roughly seven months before onset.

V lost 3 bases to trimming and J lost 4 bases, with 6 bases between them. The CDR3 has 12 residues. Only a few counts were recorded for this clonotype. Its matching antigen is unknown. With a much larger clone just one base away, this may be a read error. Diagnoses were made from clinical symptoms, serum measures (thyroxine and TRAb), thyroid ultrasound and orbital computed tomography. Fresh peripheral blood, approximately 10 ml, was the source of the PBMCs. It was RNA transcripts that yielded the amplified TCR beta CDR3 regions. HTBI primers were the set used in a first-round RT-PCR of the TCR CDR3. Each CDR3 protein is one row after TCRdb ran MiXCR on the multiplex PCR reads. The sample consists of under 650,000 distinct CDR3 sequences, under 20% of them appearing once.

Sequences were obtained from blood. The rearrangement uses TRBV12-3 or TRBV12-4 and TRBJ2-5; D is unresolved. The clonotype was recovered from a woman aged 30 to 39 with Graves' hyperthyroidism. CDR3 amino acids: CASSFNRETQYF. DNA for the CDR3: TGTGCCAGCAGTTTCAATCGAGAGACCCAGTACTTC.